This T cell receptor (beta chain) appears in the sequencing data of a study of T cells in Graves' hyperthyroidism and ophthalmopathy. There were TCR beta CDR3 regions amplified from RNA transcripts. In the first-round RT-PCR of the TCR CDR3, the HTBI primer set was used. TCRdb passed the multiplex PCR reads through MiXCR, listing each CDR3 protein once. This table has fewer than 500,000 distinct CDR3 sequences, roughly 14% appearing once. This clonotype was counted a few times. Its antigen remains unidentified. A sample of blood taken at first hyperthyroidism diagnosis preceded any ophthalmopathy symptoms. Losses at the gene ends were 1 base for V and 2 bases for J; bases not matched to a gene: 1. The CDR3 consists of 15 residues. Looked up from germline, CDR1 is SGDLS and CDR2 is YYNGEE. General study findings and limits: Blood also showed most of the thyroid clonotypes that were expanded above 0.001.

This chain links TRBV9 with TRBJ2-3, with TRBD2 identical over 10 bases. Sequenced sample: blood. This TCR came from a man between 25 and 39 years old with Graves' hyperthyroidism that later progressed to Graves' ophthalmopathy. The CDR3 coding sequence is TGTGCCAGCAGCGTAACTAGCGGGGTCACAGATACGCAGTATTTT. This gives the protein CASSVTSGVTDTQYF. Together with reference TRBV9 and TRBJ2-3, the CDR3 gives the full variable domain: DSGVTQTPKHLITATGQRVTLRCSPRSGDLSVYWYQQSLDQGLQFLIQYYNGEERAKGNILERFSAQQFPDLHSELNLSSLELGDSALYFCASSVTSGVTDTQYFGPGTRLTVL.